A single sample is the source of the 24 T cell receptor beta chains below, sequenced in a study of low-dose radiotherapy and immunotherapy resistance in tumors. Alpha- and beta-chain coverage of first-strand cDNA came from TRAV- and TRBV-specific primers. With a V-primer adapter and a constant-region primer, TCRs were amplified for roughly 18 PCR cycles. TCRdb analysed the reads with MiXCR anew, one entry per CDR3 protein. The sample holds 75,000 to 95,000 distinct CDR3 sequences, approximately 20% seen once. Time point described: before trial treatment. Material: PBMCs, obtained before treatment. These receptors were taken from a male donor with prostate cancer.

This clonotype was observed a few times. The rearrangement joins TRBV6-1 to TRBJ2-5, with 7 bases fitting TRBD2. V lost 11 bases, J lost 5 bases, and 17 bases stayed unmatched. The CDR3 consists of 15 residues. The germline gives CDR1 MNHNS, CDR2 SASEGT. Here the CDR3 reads CAASPGGDLMETQYF. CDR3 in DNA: TGTGCCGCCTCTCCTGGGGGGGACCTCATGGAGACCCAGTACTTC.

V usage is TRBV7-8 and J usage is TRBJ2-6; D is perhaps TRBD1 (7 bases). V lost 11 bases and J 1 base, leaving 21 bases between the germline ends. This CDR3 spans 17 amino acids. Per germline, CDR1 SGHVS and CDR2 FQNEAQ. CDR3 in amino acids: CAAGRARGESGANVLTF. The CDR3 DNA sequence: TGTGCCGCCGGTCGAGCCAGGGGGGAGTCTGGGGCCAACGTCCTGACTTTC.

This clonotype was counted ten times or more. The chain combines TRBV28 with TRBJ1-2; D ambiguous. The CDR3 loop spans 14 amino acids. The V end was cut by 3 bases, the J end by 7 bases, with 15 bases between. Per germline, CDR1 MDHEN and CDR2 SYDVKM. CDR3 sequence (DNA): TGTGCCAGCAGTTTCGGGTCCCGTCTCTCTGGCTACACCTTC. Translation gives CASSFGSRLSGYTF.

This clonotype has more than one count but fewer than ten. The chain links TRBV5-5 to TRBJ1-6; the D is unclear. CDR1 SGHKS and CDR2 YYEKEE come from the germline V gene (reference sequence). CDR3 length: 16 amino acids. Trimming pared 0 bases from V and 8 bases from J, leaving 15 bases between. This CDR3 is CASSLVVSTLDSPLHF. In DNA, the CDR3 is TGTGCCAGCAGCTTGGTGGTCAGCACCTTGGATTCACCCCTCCACTTT.

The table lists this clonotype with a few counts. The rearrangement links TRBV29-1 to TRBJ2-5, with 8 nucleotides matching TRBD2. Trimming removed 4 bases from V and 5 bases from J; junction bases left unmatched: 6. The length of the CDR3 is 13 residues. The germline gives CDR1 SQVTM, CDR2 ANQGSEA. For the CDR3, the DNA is TGCAGCGTTGCGGCGGGGGGCCAGGAGACCCAGTACTTC. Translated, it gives CSVAAGGQETQYF. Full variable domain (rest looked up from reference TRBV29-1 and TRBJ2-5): SAVISQKPSRDICQRGTSLTIQCQVDSQVTMMFWYRQQPGQSLTLIATANQGSEATYESGFVIDKFPISRPNLTFSTLTVSNMSPEDSSIYLCSVAAGGQETQYFGPGTRLLVL.

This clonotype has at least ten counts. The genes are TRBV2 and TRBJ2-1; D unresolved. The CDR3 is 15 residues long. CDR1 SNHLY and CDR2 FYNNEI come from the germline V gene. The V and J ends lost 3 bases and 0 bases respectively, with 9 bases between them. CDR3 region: CASSEWRISYNEQFF. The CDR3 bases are TGTGCCAGCAGTGAGTGGCGGATCTCCTACAATGAGCAGTTCTTC.

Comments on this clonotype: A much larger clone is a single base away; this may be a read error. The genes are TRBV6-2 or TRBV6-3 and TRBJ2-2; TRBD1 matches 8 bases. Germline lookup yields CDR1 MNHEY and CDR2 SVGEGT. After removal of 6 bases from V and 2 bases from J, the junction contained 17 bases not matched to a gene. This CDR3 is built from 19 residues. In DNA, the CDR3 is TGTGCCAGCAGCCAAAAAAAAGAAAGGGACAGGAGTAACACCGGGGAGCTGTTTTTT. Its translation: CASSQKKERDRSNTGELFF.

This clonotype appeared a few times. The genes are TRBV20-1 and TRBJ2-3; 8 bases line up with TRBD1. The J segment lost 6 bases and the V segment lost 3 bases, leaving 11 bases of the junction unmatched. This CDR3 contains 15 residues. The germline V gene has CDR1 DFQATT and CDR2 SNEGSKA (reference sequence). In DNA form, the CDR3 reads TGCAGTGCTAGTAACGCAGGGGGCAGGACGGATACGCAGTATTTT. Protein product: CSASNAGGRTDTQYF.

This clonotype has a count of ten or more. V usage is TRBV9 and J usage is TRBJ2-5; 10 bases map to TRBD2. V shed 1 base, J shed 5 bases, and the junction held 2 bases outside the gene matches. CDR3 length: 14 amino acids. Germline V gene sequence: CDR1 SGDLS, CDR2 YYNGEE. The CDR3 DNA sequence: TGTGCCAGCAGCGTATCTAGCGGGAGTGAGACCCAGTACTTC. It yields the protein CASSVSSGSETQYF.

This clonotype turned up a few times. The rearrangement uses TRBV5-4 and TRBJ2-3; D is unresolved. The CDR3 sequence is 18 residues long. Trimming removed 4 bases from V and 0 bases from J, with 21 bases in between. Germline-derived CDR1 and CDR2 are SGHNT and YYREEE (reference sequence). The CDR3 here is CASSRETLGSISTDTQYF. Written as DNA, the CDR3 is TGTGCCAGCAGCCGAGAAACCCTCGGGTCTATTAGCACAGATACGCAGTATTTT.

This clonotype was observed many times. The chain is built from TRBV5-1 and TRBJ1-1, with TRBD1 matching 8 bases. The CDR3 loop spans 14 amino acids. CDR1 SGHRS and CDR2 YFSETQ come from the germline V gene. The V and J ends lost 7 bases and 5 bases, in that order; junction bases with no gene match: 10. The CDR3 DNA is TGCGCCAGCGGCGGCTCGACAGGGGTTACTGAAGCTTTCTTT. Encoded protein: CASGGSTGVTEAFF.

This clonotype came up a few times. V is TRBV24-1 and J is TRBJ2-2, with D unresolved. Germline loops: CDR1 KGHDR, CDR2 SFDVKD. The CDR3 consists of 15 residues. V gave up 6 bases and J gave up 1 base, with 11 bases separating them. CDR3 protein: CATSTSTGNTGELFF. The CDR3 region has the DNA TGTGCCACCAGTACATCGACTGGGAACACCGGGGAGCTGTTTTTT.

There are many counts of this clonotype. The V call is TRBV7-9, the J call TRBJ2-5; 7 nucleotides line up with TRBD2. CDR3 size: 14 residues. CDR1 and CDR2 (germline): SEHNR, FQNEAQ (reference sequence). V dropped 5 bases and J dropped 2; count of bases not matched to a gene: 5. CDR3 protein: CASSPGGGQETQYF. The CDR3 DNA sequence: TGTGCCAGCAGCCCCGGCGGGGGACAAGAGACCCAGTACTTC.

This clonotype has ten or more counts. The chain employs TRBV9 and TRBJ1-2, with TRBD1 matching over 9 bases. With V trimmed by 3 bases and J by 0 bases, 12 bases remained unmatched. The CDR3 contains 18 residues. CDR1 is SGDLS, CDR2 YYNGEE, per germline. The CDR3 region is CASSALTGGLRSNYGYTF. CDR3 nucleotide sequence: TGTGCCAGCAGCGCCCTGACAGGGGGATTGAGGTCTAACTATGGCTACACCTTC.

For the CDR3, the DNA is TGCAGCGTTGATGCGTATAGCACAGATACGCAGTATTTT. It specifies CSVDAYSTDTQYF. This rearrangement joins TRBV29-1 to TRBJ2-3; D is unclear. Germline CDR1 reads SQVTM; CDR2 reads ANQGSEA. This CDR3 is built from 13 residues. The V and J ends lost 3 bases and 0 bases respectively, with 7 bases between them.

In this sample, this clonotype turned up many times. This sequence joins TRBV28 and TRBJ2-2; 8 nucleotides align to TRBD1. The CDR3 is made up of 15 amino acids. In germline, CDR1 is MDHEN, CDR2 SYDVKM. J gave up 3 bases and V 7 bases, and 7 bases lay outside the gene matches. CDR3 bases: TGTGCCAGCATCAACCCCAGGGGGCACACCGGGGAGCTGTTTTTT. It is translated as CASINPRGHTGELFF.

Here the CDR3 DNA reads TGCAGTGCTGCGGAGCCCACAGATACGCAGTATTTT. This sequence encodes CSAAEPTDTQYF. The chain is built from TRBV20-1 and TRBJ2-3; no clear D gene. The CDR3 contains 12 residues. Germline values: CDR1 DFQATT, CDR2 SNEGSKA (reference sequence). Trimming took 5 bases from V and 2 from J, leaving 8 bases between them.

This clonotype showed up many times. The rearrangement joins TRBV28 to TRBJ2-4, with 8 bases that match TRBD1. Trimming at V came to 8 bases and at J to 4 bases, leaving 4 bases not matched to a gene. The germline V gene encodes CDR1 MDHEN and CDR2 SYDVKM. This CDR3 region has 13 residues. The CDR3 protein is CASLGQVKNIQYF. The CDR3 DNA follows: TGTGCCAGCTTGGGACAGGTGAAAAACATTCAGTACTTC.

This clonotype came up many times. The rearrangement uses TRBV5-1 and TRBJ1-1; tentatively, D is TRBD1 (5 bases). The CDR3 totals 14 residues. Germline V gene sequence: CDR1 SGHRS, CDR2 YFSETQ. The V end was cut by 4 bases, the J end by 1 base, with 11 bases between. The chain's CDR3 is CASSGQWKNTEAFF. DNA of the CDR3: TGCGCCAGCAGCGGACAATGGAAGAACACTGAAGCTTTCTTT.

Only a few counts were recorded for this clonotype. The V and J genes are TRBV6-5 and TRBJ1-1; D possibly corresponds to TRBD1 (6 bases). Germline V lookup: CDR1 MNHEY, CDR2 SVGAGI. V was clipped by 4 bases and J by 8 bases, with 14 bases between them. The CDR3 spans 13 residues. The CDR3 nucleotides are TGTGCCAGCAGTTCCGGGACAAGGAGCGAAGCTTTCTTT. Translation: CASSSGTRSEAFF.

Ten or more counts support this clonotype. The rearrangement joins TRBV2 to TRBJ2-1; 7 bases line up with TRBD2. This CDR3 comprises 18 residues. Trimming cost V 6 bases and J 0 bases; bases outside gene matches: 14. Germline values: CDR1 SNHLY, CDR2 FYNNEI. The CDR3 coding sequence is TGTGCCAGCAGCCCCGAGGCTAGCGGTATTAGCTCCTACAATGAGCAGTTCTTC. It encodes CASSPEASGISSYNEQFF.

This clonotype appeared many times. The CDR3 DNA is TGTGCCAGCAGTGACTGGGGGGCATATGGAAACACCATATATTTT. Its translation: CASSDWGAYGNTIYF. V is TRBV25-1 and J is TRBJ1-3; D is possibly TRBD1 (6 bases). This CDR3 contains 15 residues. V lost 3 bases and J lost 3, with 12 bases in between. From germline, CDR1 is MGHDK and CDR2 SYGVNS.

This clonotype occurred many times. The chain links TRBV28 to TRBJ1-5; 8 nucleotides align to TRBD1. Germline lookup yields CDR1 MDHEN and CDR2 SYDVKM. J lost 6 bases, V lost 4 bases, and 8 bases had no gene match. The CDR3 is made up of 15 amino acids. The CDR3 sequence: CASSYTGGGSQPQHF. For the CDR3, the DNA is TGTGCCAGCAGTTATACAGGGGGAGGAAGTCAGCCCCAGCATTTT.

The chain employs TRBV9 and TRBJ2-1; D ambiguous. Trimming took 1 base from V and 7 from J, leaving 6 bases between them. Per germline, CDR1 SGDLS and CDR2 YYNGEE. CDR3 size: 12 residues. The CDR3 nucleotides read TGTGCCAGCAGCGTAAAAGATAATGAGCAGTTCTTC. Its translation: CASSVKDNEQFF.